Below, 31 T cell receptor beta chains from the same sample are listed, as sequenced in a study of CD8+CD57+ T cells in acquired aplastic anemia. Patients picked for sequencing had shown CD8+CD57+ cell expansion detected by flow cytometry. Genomic DNA, the template, was used for profiling of the TCR beta VDJ and CDR3. TCRdb processed the reads anew with MiXCR; each CDR3 protein has one entry. The sample carries under 350,000 distinct CDR3 sequences, roughly 59% recorded once. Sequenced sample: sorted CD4+, CD8+, or CD8+CD57+ T cells (not recorded which) from PBMCs. The receptors here all came from a human donor with aplastic anemia.

The chain recombines TRBV5-1 with TRBJ1-4; TRBD1 agrees at 10 bases. V gave up 4 bases and J gave up 6 bases; unmatched junction bases: 3. In germline, CDR1 is SGHRS, CDR2 YFSETQ. This CDR3 is 14 amino acids long. CDR3 region: CASSAGQGHEKLFF. The CDR3 DNA reads as TGCGCCAGCAGCGCGGGACAGGGGCATGAAAAACTGTTTTTT.

The CDR3 nucleotides read TGTGCCACCCTAAGTCGTGACACTGAAGCTTTCTTT. Amino acids: CATLSRDTEAFF. The rearrangement links TRBV24-1 to TRBJ1-1; D unclear. The CDR3 sequence is 12 residues long. Germline CDR1 KGHDR, CDR2 SFDVKD. V lost 9 bases and J lost 3, with 10 bases in between.

The chain couples TRBV7-9 to TRBJ1-5; 7 nucleotides match TRBD1. This CDR3 comprises 14 residues. CDR1 is SEHNR, CDR2 FQNEAQ, per germline (reference sequence). The trim removed 5 bases at V and 5 bases at J, leaving 6 bases unmatched. The CDR3 coding sequence is TGTGCCAGCAGCCACGGGACAGAGTATCAGCCCCAGCATTTT. The encoded protein is CASSHGTEYQPQHF. Together with reference TRBV7-9 and TRBJ1-5, the CDR3 gives the full variable domain: DTGVSQNPRHKITKRGQNVTFRCDPISEHNRLYWYRQTLGQGPEFLTYFQNEAQLEKSRLLSDRFSAERPKGSFSTLEIQRTEQGDSAMYLCASSHGTEYQPQHFGDGTRLSIL.

This clonotype was detected many times. The CDR3 region has the DNA TGTGCCAGCAGTTACCCACCAGGGACCTTTGCCGAGCAGTACTTC. It specifies CASSYPPGTFAEQYF. The gene calls are TRBV6-6 and TRBJ2-7; the D gene could be TRBD1 or TRBD2 (5 bases each). The CDR3 is 15 amino acids. Trimming stripped 2 bases from V and 6 bases from J, with 17 bases between. The V gene's germline CDR1 is MNHNY and CDR2 SVGAGI (reference sequence).

As to this clonotype: Likely a read error: the CDR3 ends without its conserved phenylalanine or tryptophan. The rearrangement joins TRBV12-3 or TRBV12-4 to TRBJ2-1, with a weak D call TRBD1 (6 bases). CDR3 length equals 14 residues. CDR3 in amino acids: CASSGRGSYNKQFL. The CDR3 DNA sequence: TGTGCCAGCTCGGGAAGGGGGTCCTACAATAAGCAGTTCCTC.

V is TRBV11-1 and J is TRBJ1-1; D remains ambiguous. V lost 2 bases and J 11 bases, leaving 15 bases between the germline ends. Germline values: CDR1 SGHAT, CDR2 FQDESV (reference sequence). CDR3 length equals 13 residues. The CDR3 spells CASSLLKRSGAFF. Here the CDR3 DNA reads TGTGCCAGCAGCTTATTAAAGCGGTCTGGGGCTTTCTTT.

This chain connects TRBV20-1 to TRBJ1-4; TRBD1 agrees at 9 bases. CDR3 length: 14 residues. Germline V gives CDR1 DFQATT, CDR2 SNEGSKA (reference sequence). The V gene end was trimmed by 5 bases and the J gene end by 8 bases; junction bases not matched to a gene: 9. The CDR3 DNA reads as TGCAGTGCTCCTTCGGGGACAGGGTACGAAAAACTGTTTTTT. Its translation: CSAPSGTGYEKLFF.

The chain links TRBV30 to TRBJ2-2, with 7 bases identical to TRBD1. The CDR3 runs to 13 residues. The germline V gene encodes CDR1 GTSNPN and CDR2 SVGIG (reference sequence). With V trimmed by 2 bases and J by 5 bases, 2 bases remained unmatched. This CDR3 is CAWSYRGTGELFF. The CDR3 coding sequence is TGTGCCTGGAGTTACAGGGGAACCGGGGAGCTGTTTTTT.

The genes are TRBV7-9 and TRBJ2-7; weak D call: TRBD2 (5 bases). Germline V lookup: CDR1 SEHNR, CDR2 FQNEAQ (reference sequence). V was shortened by 4 bases and J by 4 bases, with 14 bases between the two germline ends. There are 14 residues in the CDR3. The CDR3 DNA reads as TGTGCCAGCAGCTCCCCACCCCGGGAATACGAGCAGTACTTC. It codes for CASSSPPREYEQYF.

This clonotype has a count of ten or more. In DNA form, the CDR3 reads TGTGCCAGTAGTAAAAGGGGGGTCTACGAGCAGTACTTC. It yields the protein CASSKRGVYEQYF. This chain joins TRBV19 and TRBJ2-7; D assignment may be TRBD1 or TRBD2 (6 bases each). V was trimmed by 4 bases and J by 3 bases, leaving 10 bases between them. Germline values: CDR1 LNHDA, CDR2 SQIVND (reference sequence). The CDR3 has 13 amino acids.

The V gene is TRBV20-1, the J gene TRBJ1-6; D is ambiguous. V gave up 6 bases and J gave up 7 bases, with 19 bases separating them. Germline V gene sequence: CDR1 DFQATT, CDR2 SNEGSKA (reference sequence). The CDR3 runs to 15 residues. This CDR3 is CSAPTASDSNSPLHF. In DNA form, the CDR3 reads TGCAGTGCCCCCACGGCGTCTGACTCAAATTCACCCCTCCACTTT.

V and J are TRBV19 and TRBJ2-2, with D perhaps TRBD2 (5 bases). Looked up from germline, CDR1 is LNHDA and CDR2 is SQIVND (reference sequence). This CDR3 spans 12 amino acids. Trimming took off 8 bases at V and 7 bases at J, with 11 bases between the two ends. This chain's CDR3 is CASASLIGELFF. Written as DNA, the CDR3 is TGTGCCAGTGCTAGCTTGATCGGGGAGCTGTTTTTT. Supplemented by reference TRBV19 and TRBJ2-2, the full variable domain reads DGGITQSPKYLFRKEGQNVTLSCEQNLNHDAMYWYRQDPGQGLRLIYYSQIVNDFQKGDIAEGYSVSREKKESFPLTVTSAQKNPTAFYLCASASLIGELFFGEGSRLTVL.

This clonotype was recorded many times. The chain carries TRBV5-1 and TRBJ1-1; D is ambiguous. Germline-derived CDR1 and CDR2 are SGHRS and YFSETQ. The CDR3 runs 15 residues. V was shortened by 1 base and J by 1 base, with 11 bases between the two germline ends. The CDR3 bases are TGCGCCAGCAGCTTGCTTTCCCCCGGGAACACTGAAGCTTTCTTT. It translates to CASSLLSPGNTEAFF.

V usage is TRBV2 and J usage is TRBJ2-1; D uncertain. Germline loops: CDR1 SNHLY, CDR2 FYNNEI. The CDR3 covers 12 residues. Trimming stripped 5 bases from V and 6 bases from J, with 8 bases between. The CDR3 bases are TGTGCCAGCAGTACAAGGCCCAATGAGCAGTTCTTC. Its protein product is CASSTRPNEQFF. Combining the CDR3 with reference TRBV2 and TRBJ2-1 gives the whole variable domain EPEVTQTPSHQVTQMGQEVILRCVPISNHLYFYWYRQILGQKVEFLVSFYNNEISEKSEIFDDQFSVERPDGSNFTLKIRSTKLEDSAMYFCASSTRPNEQFFGPGTRLTVL.

The rearrangement links TRBV10-3 to TRBJ2-3; 10 bases line up with TRBD2. Germline V gene lookup returns CDR1 ENHRY and CDR2 SYGVKD. The trim removed 6 bases at V and 11 bases at J, leaving 32 bases unmatched. The CDR3 length is 21 residues. In nucleotides, the CDR3 is TGTGCCATCAGGGGTGGTGAAGGTGCTAGCGGGAGTACAAGCTCCTACAATGAGCAGTATTTT. It is translated as CAIRGGEGASGSTSSYNEQYF.

V is TRBV7-6 and J is TRBJ2-1; TRBD1 is a possible D gene (5 bases). V was cut by 1 base and J by 5 bases, with 15 bases left in between. Germline assignment: CDR1 SGHVS and CDR2 FNYEAQ. The CDR3 spans 16 residues. The CDR3 reads CASSLGSGHRNNEQFF. In DNA, the CDR3 is TGTGCCAGCAGCTTAGGTTCAGGGCATCGCAACAATGAGCAGTTCTTC. The whole variable domain, filled in from reference TRBV7-6 and TRBJ2-1, reads GAGVSQSPRYKVTKRGQDVALRCDPISGHVSLYWYRQALGQGPEFLTYFNYEAQQDKSGLPNDRFSAERPEGSISTLTIQRTEQRDSAMYRCASSLGSGHRNNEQFFGPGTRLTVL.

The chain uses TRBV18 and TRBJ2-7, with 14 bases fitting TRBD2. J lost 6 bases, V lost 0 bases, and 13 bases had no gene match. CDR3 length: 19 amino acids. CDR1 is KGHSH and CDR2 is LQKENI in the germline V gene. CDR3 residues: CASSPPGLAGAKAGVEQYF. The DNA for the CDR3 is TGTGCCAGCTCACCACCGGGACTAGCGGGAGCCAAAGCCGGAGTCGAGCAGTACTTC.

Notes on this clonotype: This may be a read error, as it is one base from a much larger clone. V and J are TRBV6-2 or TRBV6-3 and TRBJ2-1; either TRBD1 or TRBD2 may fit D (5 bases each). Trimming removed 5 bases at V and 9 bases at J, with 17 bases between. The CDR3 sequence is 14 residues long. CDR1 is MNHEY and CDR2 is SVGEGT in the germline V gene. In DNA form, the CDR3 reads TGTGCCAGCAGTACCGGGGCTAGGTCCGGTGAGCAGTTCTTC. Translating it yields CASSTGARSGEQFF.

This clonotype was seen just once. The V gene is TRBV19, the J gene TRBJ2-3; 12 bases agree with TRBD2. J lost 2 bases, V lost 9 bases, and 21 bases had no gene match. CDR1 and CDR2 (germline): LNHDA, SQIVND (reference sequence). This CDR3 contains 20 residues. The CDR3 DNA reads as TGTGCCAGCAGTTTACGGAGGCCTAGCGGGGGGGCCGGGTTCACAGATACGCAGTATTTT. Translating gives CASSLRRPSGGAGFTDTQYF.

This clonotype was seen ten or more times. The rearrangement joins TRBV9 to TRBJ2-1; D is possibly TRBD2 (7 bases). Germline V gene sequence: CDR1 SGDLS, CDR2 YYNGEE. The CDR3 consists of 15 residues. Trimming shortened V by 0 bases and J by 3 bases, and 10 bases separated the two germline ends. CDR3 in amino acids: CASSVAGGIYNEQFF. The CDR3 DNA is TGTGCCAGCAGCGTAGCGGGGGGCATCTACAATGAGCAGTTCTTC.

This clonotype was seen repeatedly, ten times or more. The chain carries TRBV19 and TRBJ1-3; 7 nucleotides line up with TRBD1. The CDR3 consists of 16 residues. V was pared by 4 bases and J by 0 bases, with 6 bases of the junction left unmatched. Germline CDR1 and CDR2: LNHDA and SQIVND (reference sequence). Here the CDR3 reads CASSTSQGSSGNTIYF. The CDR3 nucleotides read TGTGCCAGTAGTACTTCACAGGGGTCCTCTGGAAACACCATATATTTT.

This clonotype was seen repeatedly, ten times or more. The chain uses TRBV11-2 and TRBJ1-2; no clear D gene. Looked up from germline, CDR1 is SGHAT and CDR2 is FQNNGV. Trimming shortened V by 2 bases and J by 0 bases, and 7 bases separated the two germline ends. The CDR3 runs to 14 residues. The CDR3 region has the DNA TGTGCCAGCAGCTTATACGGGACTAACTATGGCTACACCTTC. The encoded protein is CASSLYGTNYGYTF.

This clonotype was picked up a small number of times. V and J are TRBV7-9 and TRBJ1-2, with 10 bases matching TRBD1. The CDR3 sequence is 12 residues long. The junction had 6 bases not matched to a gene; V was cut back by 10 bases and J by 7 bases. CDR1 SEHNR and CDR2 FQNEAQ come from the germline V gene (reference sequence). The CDR3 DNA sequence: TGTGCCACCGAGCGGGACAGGGGTGGCTACACCTTC. This encodes CATERDRGGYTF.

Many counts were recorded for this clonotype. The V call is TRBV10-3, the J call TRBJ2-2; 9 bases match TRBD1. The germline V gene encodes CDR1 ENHRY and CDR2 SYGVKD. The CDR3 is made up of 14 amino acids. V was clipped by 4 bases and J by 8 bases; unmatched bases: 5. The CDR3 here is CAISGTGAVGELFF. The CDR3 coding sequence is TGTGCCATCAGTGGGACAGGGGCAGTGGGGGAGCTGTTTTTT.

This clonotype was observed a single time. The genes are TRBV7-9 and TRBJ2-7; 12 bases map to TRBD2. The CDR3 spans 15 residues. The trim removed 5 bases at V and 3 bases at J, leaving 5 bases unmatched. Germline CDR1 and CDR2: SEHNR and FQNEAQ (reference sequence). This CDR3 reads CASSVGLAGNYEQYF. Written as DNA, the CDR3 is TGTGCCAGCAGCGTAGGACTAGCGGGGAACTACGAGCAGTACTTC.

This clonotype was picked up many times. The chain is built from TRBV25-1 and TRBJ2-7; D is possibly TRBD2 (6 bases). The V end was cut by 4 bases, the J end by 4 bases, with 17 bases between. Germline loops: CDR1 MGHDK, CDR2 SYGVNS. The CDR3 is 15 residues long. CDR3 sequence reads: CASSGGNRGGYEQYF. Here the CDR3 DNA reads TGTGCCAGCAGTGGAGGCAATAGGGGAGGTTACGAGCAGTACTTC.

For this clonotype: A much bigger clone sits one base away, suggesting this may be a read error. The chain has TRBV6-5 and TRBJ2-5; 13 bases agree with TRBD2. CDR3 length: 18 amino acids. Germline-derived CDR1 and CDR2 are MNHEY and SVGAGI. The CDR3 loop reads CAGSYSILAGGGGETQYF. In DNA, the CDR3 is TGTGCCGGCAGTTACTCGATACTAGCGGGAGGGGGTGGAGAGACCCAGTACTTC.

Many counts were recorded for this clonotype. V gene TRBV7-9 combines with J gene TRBJ1-2, with a possible D match to TRBD1 (5 bases). This CDR3 has 14 amino acids. CDR1 is SEHNR, CDR2 FQNEAQ, per germline (reference sequence). Trimming took 1 base from V and 3 from J, leaving 9 bases between them. This CDR3 reads CASSLGQSDYGYTF. The CDR3 DNA reads as TGTGCCAGCAGCTTAGGACAGTCTGACTATGGCTACACCTTC.

The chain employs TRBV7-2 and TRBJ1-2, with D uncertain. Germline V gene sequence: CDR1 SGHTA, CDR2 FQGNSA. The CDR3 runs to 13 residues. Trimming stripped 5 bases from V and 8 bases from J, with 15 bases between. CDR3 sequence reads: CASSQFTMVGYTF. The CDR3 nucleotides read TGTGCCAGCAGCCAGTTTACAATGGTAGGCTACACCTTC.

The chain uses TRBV5-6 and TRBJ2-3, with D possibly matching TRBD2 (6 bases). The CDR3 consists of 13 residues. V was clipped by 0 bases and J by 11 bases, with 13 bases between them. Germline V gene lookup returns CDR1 SGHDT and CDR2 YYEEEE. The CDR3 DNA reads TGTGCCAGCAGCTTGGCCGGGGGTGGGTGGCAGTATTTT. As protein: CASSLAGGGWQYF.

The chain has TRBV20-1 and TRBJ2-7; 8 bases match TRBD2. CDR3 length: 15 amino acids. From germline, CDR1 is DFQATT and CDR2 SNEGSKA (reference sequence). Losses at the gene ends were 2 bases for V and 4 bases for J; bases not matched to a gene: 10. CDR3: CSARSPGGRNYEQYF. The CDR3 DNA is TGCAGTGCTAGAAGTCCCGGCGGGAGGAATTACGAGCAGTACTTC.